The rows below give T cell receptor beta chains drawn from one sample of a study of blood T cell repertoires in COVID-19. TCRdb keeps only in-frame clones here, not all; method: immunoSEQ multiplex PCR. The repertoire includes fewer than 200,000 clones, around 86% of them detected once, and roughly 9.1% sits in the top ten. The sequenced sample was peripheral blood. These TCRs come from a man aged 50-59 years with active or convalescent COVID-19. The CDR3 runs from the conserved cysteine through the conserved F or W. The order of the fields is CDR3 protein, CDR3 DNA, J gene, clone size, D gene, V gene. D genes are given only for firm matches. Size values are once, few and many counts, or a class for expanded clones, and some rows have none.

CASSLADSSSGNTIYF,TGTGCCAGCAGCTTAGCGGACTCGAGCTCTGGAAACACCATATATTTT,TRBJ1-3,-,-,TRBV7-6
CASSADRDEKLFF,TGTGCCAGCTCGGCGGACAGGGACGAAAAACTGTTTTTT,TRBJ1-4,-,TRBD1,TRBV18
CASSMRTGELFF,TGTGCCAGTAGTATGAGAACCGGGGAGCTGTTTTTT,TRBJ2-2,-,-,TRBV19
CASSLGMGGGYTF,TGTGCCAGCAGCCTTGGGATGGGCGGGGGCTACACCTTC,TRBJ1-2,-,-,TRBV3-1/TRBV3-2
CASSFRQGLNEQFF,TGTGCCAGCAGCTTTCGACAGGGGTTGAATGAGCAGTTCTTC,TRBJ2-1,-,TRBD1,TRBV7-2
CASSISVRVAGELFF,TGTGCCAGTAGTATTTCGGTCAGGGTAGCCGGGGAGCTGTTTTTT,TRBJ2-2,-,-,TRBV19
CASSSGQIGNTIYF,TGTGCCAGCAGCTCCGGACAGATCGGAAACACCATATATTTT,TRBJ1-3,-,-,TRBV5-4
CAWSVQGALSYTF,TGTGCCTGGAGTGTACAGGGGGCCCTAAGCTACACCTTC,TRBJ1-2,-,TRBD1,TRBV30
CASSFSPMGGYTF,TGTGCCAGCAGCTTCAGCCCCATGGGCGGCTACACCTTC,TRBJ1-2,-,-,TRBV7-9
CASSERTGNYGYTF,TGTGCCAGCAGTGAAAGGACAGGGAACTATGGCTACACCTTC,TRBJ1-2,-,TRBD1,TRBV2
CASSFLGDRRTDTQYF,TGTGCCAGCTCCTTCCTGGGGGACAGGCGCACAGATACGCAGTATTTT,TRBJ2-3,-,TRBD1,TRBV27
CASSVGWSSSYEQYF,TGTGCCAGCAGCGTAGGCTGGTCCAGCTCCTACGAGCAGTACTTC,TRBJ2-7,-,-,TRBV9
CASSPGQGNSPLHF,TGTGCCAGCAGCCCAGGACAGGGTAATTCACCCCTCCACTTT,TRBJ1-6,-,TRBD1,TRBV28
CASSQEGRGFYGYTF,TGTGCCAGCAGCCAAGAAGGGAGGGGCTTCTATGGCTACACCTTC,TRBJ1-2,-,-,TRBV3-1/TRBV3-2
CASSTWGLAGTSDNEQFF,TGTGCCAGTAGTACATGGGGACTAGCGGGTACCTCAGACAATGAGCAGTTCTTC,TRBJ2-1,-,TRBD2,TRBV19
CASSYLAGGTPEAFF,TGTGCCAGCAGTTATTTGGCAGGGGGTACGCCTGAAGCTTTCTTT,TRBJ1-1,-,TRBD1,TRBV6-2/TRBV6-3
CSVERGIRETQYF,TGCAGCGTTGAACGGGGAATTCGAGAGACCCAGTACTTC,TRBJ2-5,-,-,TRBV29-1
CASRRIGAGSGYTF,TGTGCCAGTAGAAGGATAGGGGCGGGGTCGGGCTACACCTTC,TRBJ1-2,-,-,TRBV19
CASSQEGVFALNYGYTF,TGTGCCAGCAGCCAAGAGGGCGTGTTTGCGTTAAACTATGGCTACACCTTC,TRBJ1-2,-,-,TRBV3-1/TRBV3-2
CASSLGLANEQYF,TGTGCCAGCAGCTTAGGCCTAGCGAACGAGCAGTACTTC,TRBJ2-7,-,-,TRBV7-3
CASSAPTGGEFQETQYF,TGTGCCAGCAGTGCCCCGACAGGGGGTGAATTCCAAGAGACCCAGTACTTC,TRBJ2-5,-,TRBD1,TRBV6-1
CATSQTGGGETQYF,TGTGCCACCAGCCAAACAGGGGGCGGAGAGACCCAGTACTTC,TRBJ2-5,once,TRBD1,TRBV24-1
CASSYPGQGVNEQFF,TGTGCCAGCAGCTACCCGGGACAGGGGGTTAATGAGCAGTTCTTC,TRBJ2-1,-,TRBD1,TRBV5-4
CASSSPRRGDTDTQYF,TGTGCCAGCAGCTCTCCTCGGCGGGGGGACACAGATACGCAGTATTTT,TRBJ2-3,once,TRBD2,TRBV28
CASSYSSASKTGNYGYTF,TGTGCCAGCAGTTACTCGTCCGCCTCCAAGACAGGGAACTATGGCTACACCTTC,TRBJ1-2,-,TRBD1,TRBV6-2/TRBV6-3
CASSSPGTGHTDTQYF,TGTGCCAGCAGCTCACCCGGGACAGGACACACAGATACGCAGTATTTT,TRBJ2-3,-,TRBD1,TRBV11-1
CASSYPYRETYGYTF,TGTGCCAGCAGTTATCCCTACAGGGAGACCTATGGCTACACCTTC,TRBJ1-2,-,-,TRBV7-2
CASSYLGTGEETQYF,TGTGCCAGCAGTTACCTAGGGACAGGGGAGGAGACCCAGTACTTC,TRBJ2-5,-,TRBD1,TRBV6-5